The T cell receptor beta chain under discussion was sequenced for a study of T cells in Graves' hyperthyroidism and ophthalmopathy. The overall study: Upon initial diagnosis and before any treatment, peripheral blood was collected.

This clonotype was counted a single time. The antigen remains unidentified. Study-wide points: Ophthalmopathy was told apart from stable hyperthyroidism by a 13 V-J model. Before onset, by a median of about seven months, the model predicted ophthalmopathy.

Diagnosis rested on symptoms, serum thyroxine and TRAb, thyroid ultrasound, and orbital computed tomography. The TCR beta CDR3 regions underwent amplification using RNA transcripts as the source. An initial round of RT-PCR targeting the TCR CDR3 relied on the HTBI primer set. TCRdb fed the multiplex PCR reads into MiXCR, producing one record per CDR3 protein. This sample has around 600,000 distinct CDR3 sequences; about 14% occur once, and the top ten carry around an eighth. The CDR3 consists of 13 residues. Looked up from germline, CDR1 is SGHKS and CDR2 is YYEKEE (reference sequence). The germline V and J ends were trimmed by 5 bases and 1 base, with 9 bases remaining between them.

The TCR sequence derives from a woman in her 50s with Graves' ophthalmopathy. The source material was blood. The rearrangement links TRBV5-5 to TRBJ1-1; D not resolved. The CDR3 DNA follows: TGTGCCAGCAGGTTTCTGAAGAACACTGAAGCTTTCTTT. Translating it yields CASRFLKNTEAFF. The variable domain in full, completed from reference TRBV5-5 and TRBJ1-1, reads DAGVTQSPTHLIKTRGQQVTLRCSPISGHKSVSWYQQVLGQGPQFIFQYYEKEERGRGNFPDRFSARQFPNYSSELNVNALLLGDSALYLCASRFLKNTEAFFGQGTRLTVV.